Below, 2 T cell receptor beta chains from the same sample are listed, as sequenced in a study of blood T cell repertoires in COVID-19. Data came from immunoSEQ multiplex PCR; TCRdb stores just in-frame clones and leaves some out. There are a few hundred thousand clones in the sample; approximately 90% occur only once, and about 3% lies in the top ten. The sequencing sample was made of peripheral blood. The receptors stem from a woman in her twenties or thirties with active or convalescent COVID-19.

CDR3 protein: CASSLGRGATDTQYF. The CDR3 nucleotides are TGTGCCAGCAGCTTAGGTCGGGGAGCGACAGATACGCAGTATTTT. J is TRBJ2-3 and V is TRBV5-4; possible D gene TRBD2, 5 bases. Germline V gene sequence: CDR1 SGHNT, CDR2 YYREEE (reference sequence). V dropped 2 bases and J dropped 3 bases, with 13 bases sitting between them. The CDR3 sequence is 15 residues long.

V gene TRBV4-3 combines with J gene TRBJ1-6; 7 bases fit TRBD1. Germline CDR1 is LGHNA and CDR2 is YSLEER. After removal of 4 bases from V and 4 bases from J, the junction contained 1 base not matched to a gene. CDR3 length: 14 amino acids. CDR3 coding DNA: TGCGCCAGCAGCCTGGGACAGTATAATTCACCCCTCCACTTT. Its translation: CASSLGQYNSPLHF.